This T cell receptor (beta chain) was documented in a study of shared clonotypes between healthy human individuals. TCRdb's copy holds only in-frame clones and misses some; the assay was immunoSEQ multiplex PCR. The sample lists roughly 850,000 clones, about 96% occurring once. Trimming took 3 bases from V and 8 from J; bases not matched to a gene: 6. CDR3 length: 14 residues. Per germline, CDR1 SGDLS and CDR2 YYNGEE. Naive CD8 cells comprised CD45RO-negative, CCR7-positively selected cells, excluding terminally differentiated effector memory CD45RA+ cells. The genes are TRBV9 and TRBJ2-2, with 8 bases identical to TRBD2. The specimen sequenced was naive CD8+ T cells sorted from blood. This sequence originates from a man aged 25 to 40 in good health. The CDR3 loop is CASSGPIAGGELFF. CDR3 bases: TGTGCCAGCAGCGGACCAATAGCGGGAGGGGAGCTGTTTTTT.